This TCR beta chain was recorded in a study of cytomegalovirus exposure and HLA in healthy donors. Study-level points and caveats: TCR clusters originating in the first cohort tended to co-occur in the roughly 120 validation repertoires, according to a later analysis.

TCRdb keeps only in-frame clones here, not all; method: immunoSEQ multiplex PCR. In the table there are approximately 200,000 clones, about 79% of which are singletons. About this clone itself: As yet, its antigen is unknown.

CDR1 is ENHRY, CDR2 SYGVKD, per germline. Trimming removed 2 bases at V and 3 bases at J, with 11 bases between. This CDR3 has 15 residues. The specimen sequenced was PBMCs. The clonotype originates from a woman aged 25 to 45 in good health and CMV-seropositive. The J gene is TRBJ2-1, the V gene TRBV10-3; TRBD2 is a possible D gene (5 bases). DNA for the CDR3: TGTGCCATCAGTGAGGGGAGCGGAGTCTACAATGAGCAGTTCTTC. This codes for CAISEGSGVYNEQFF.